This is a list of T cell receptor beta chains from one sample in a study of T cell repertoires in cytomegalovirus infection. One entry per CDR3 protein results from TCRdb running MiXCR on the reads. The table records a few hundred thousand distinct CDR3 sequences, about 25% of them present only once. Sequenced sample: PBMCs. These TCRs come from a human donor in good health (CMV status not recorded). Some clones in this sample may be carry-over from other donors' samples. Each CDR3 is given with its conserved first and last residue. A D gene is named only where the DNA matches it firmly. Only part of the rows carry a size: once, few, many, or a class if the clone is expanded.

j_call: TRBJ1-1; d_call: .; clone_size: .; v_call: TRBV6-5; cdr3_aa: CASRKRTQNTEAFF; cdr3_nt: TGTGCCAGCAGAAAGAGGACACAGAACACTGAAGCTTTCTTT
j_call: TRBJ1-1; d_call: .; clone_size: .; v_call: TRBV7-9; cdr3_aa: CASSPQGSGEAFF; cdr3_nt: TGTGCCAGCAGCCCTCAGGGGTCGGGTGAAGCTTTCTTT
j_call: TRBJ2-2; d_call: .; clone_size: many; v_call: TRBV7-2; cdr3_aa: CASSGLYTGELFF; cdr3_nt: TGTGCCAGCAGTGGGTTATACACCGGGGAGCTGTTTTTT
j_call: TRBJ1-6; d_call: .; clone_size: few; v_call: TRBV30; cdr3_aa: CASYRVQNSPLHF; cdr3_nt: TGTGCCTCCTACAGGGTACAGAATTCACCCCTCCACTTT
j_call: TRBJ2-1; d_call: .; clone_size: few; v_call: TRBV7-6; cdr3_aa: CASSLASNLLTYNEQFF; cdr3_nt: TGTGCCAGCAGCTTAGCGTCTAACCTCCTAACCTACAATGAGCAGTTCTTC
j_call: TRBJ2-3; d_call: TRBD1; clone_size: .; v_call: TRBV28; cdr3_aa: CASSLYLQGMHTQYF; cdr3_nt: TGTGCCAGCAGTTTATATTTACAGGGGATGCATACGCAGTATTTT
j_call: TRBJ1-4; d_call: .; clone_size: many; v_call: TRBV7-8; cdr3_aa: CASRDGHNEKLFF; cdr3_nt: TGTGCCAGCCGGGACGGCCATAATGAAAAACTGTTTTTT
j_call: TRBJ2-3; d_call: .; clone_size: few; v_call: TRBV5-6; cdr3_aa: CASSWEATDTQYF; cdr3_nt: TGTGCCAGCAGCTGGGAGGCCACAGATACGCAGTATTTT
j_call: TRBJ1-1; d_call: .; clone_size: .; v_call: TRBV7-8; cdr3_aa: CASSLGVMVVRGTEAFF; cdr3_nt: TGTGCCAGCAGCTTAGGCGTGATGGTGGTCCGTGGCACTGAAGCTTTCTTT
j_call: TRBJ2-1; d_call: .; clone_size: few; v_call: TRBV5-6; cdr3_aa: CASSLPRVGEQFF; cdr3_nt: TGTGCCAGCAGCTTGCCCCGTGTGGGTGAGCAGTTCTTC
j_call: TRBJ2-5; d_call: .; clone_size: .; v_call: TRBV6-6; cdr3_aa: CASSHSFGGGSMETQYF; cdr3_nt: TGTGCCAGCAGTCACTCGTTCGGGGGCGGCTCGATGGAGACCCAGTACTTC
j_call: TRBJ2-2; d_call: TRBD1; clone_size: .; v_call: TRBV7-9; cdr3_aa: CASSHWTGGFTGELFF; cdr3_nt: TGTGCCAGCAGCCATTGGACAGGGGGCTTCACCGGGGAGCTGTTTTTT
j_call: TRBJ2-1; d_call: TRBD2; clone_size: few; v_call: TRBV6-2/TRBV6-3; cdr3_aa: CATQGFAGLAGYNEQFF; cdr3_nt: TGTGCCACCCAGGGATTTGCAGGACTAGCGGGCTACAATGAGCAGTTCTTC
j_call: TRBJ1-2; d_call: .; clone_size: few; v_call: TRBV19; cdr3_aa: CASTFSNYGYTF; cdr3_nt: TGTGCCAGTACCTTTTCGAACTATGGCTACACCTTC
j_call: TRBJ2-1; d_call: TRBD2; clone_size: many; v_call: TRBV7-3; cdr3_aa: CASSLLTSGSNEQFF; cdr3_nt: TGTGCCAGCAGCTTACTGACTAGCGGGAGTAATGAGCAGTTCTTC
j_call: TRBJ1-5; d_call: .; clone_size: many; v_call: TRBV6-2/TRBV6-3; cdr3_aa: CASSLGRNQPQHF; cdr3_nt: TGTGCCAGCAGCTTAGGGAGGAATCAGCCCCAGCATTTT
j_call: TRBJ2-7; d_call: .; clone_size: .; v_call: TRBV12-3/TRBV12-4; cdr3_aa: CASSSQGTYEQYF; cdr3_nt: TGTGCCAGCAGTTCCCAGGGAACATACGAGCAGTACTTC
j_call: TRBJ2-1; d_call: .; clone_size: few; v_call: TRBV7-9; cdr3_aa: CASSSHEQFF; cdr3_nt: TGTGCCAGCAGCTCCCATGAGCAGTTCTTC
j_call: TRBJ1-1; d_call: .; clone_size: few; v_call: TRBV25-1; cdr3_aa: CASSVGANTEAFF; cdr3_nt: TGTGCCAGCAGTGTGGGAGCGAACACTGAAGCTTTCTTT
j_call: TRBJ2-3; d_call: TRBD2; clone_size: .; v_call: TRBV7-6; cdr3_aa: CASSLVAGDDTQYF; cdr3_nt: TGTGCCAGCAGCTTAGTAGCGGGGGATGATACGCAGTATTTT
j_call: TRBJ2-3; d_call: .; clone_size: few; v_call: TRBV5-4; cdr3_aa: CASSFIAADTDTQYF; cdr3_nt: TGTGCCAGCAGCTTTATCGCGGCCGACACAGATACGCAGTATTTT
j_call: TRBJ1-5; d_call: TRBD1; clone_size: few; v_call: TRBV4-3; cdr3_aa: CASSHSDRGENVNQPQHF; cdr3_nt: TGCGCCAGCAGCCACTCGGACAGGGGAGAGAACGTCAATCAGCCCCAGCATTTT
j_call: TRBJ2-2; d_call: .; clone_size: .; v_call: TRBV24-1; cdr3_aa: CATTPRQGSGYTGELFF; cdr3_nt: TGTGCCACCACTCCCCGGCAAGGTAGCGGATACACCGGGGAGCTGTTTTTT
j_call: TRBJ2-1; d_call: .; clone_size: few; v_call: TRBV6-2/TRBV6-3; cdr3_aa: CASSYFEYNEQFF; cdr3_nt: TGTGCCAGCAGTTACTTTGAATACAATGAGCAGTTCTTC
j_call: TRBJ1-2; d_call: .; clone_size: .; v_call: TRBV7-3; cdr3_aa: CASSATQGLYGYTF; cdr3_nt: TGTGCCAGCAGCGCCACACAGGGCCTATATGGCTACACCTTC
j_call: TRBJ2-3; d_call: TRBD2; clone_size: few; v_call: TRBV5-1; cdr3_aa: CASSRAGGRDADTQYF; cdr3_nt: TGCGCCAGCAGCCGCGCGGGCGGGAGGGATGCAGATACGCAGTATTTT
j_call: TRBJ2-1; d_call: .; clone_size: once; v_call: TRBV29-1; cdr3_aa: CSVEDPTVYNEQFF; cdr3_nt: TGCAGCGTTGAAGACCCAACAGTTTACAATGAGCAGTTCTTC
j_call: TRBJ2-5; d_call: .; clone_size: .; v_call: TRBV7-9; cdr3_aa: CASSPVAAGRETQYF; cdr3_nt: TGTGCCAGCAGCCCCGTAGCGGCGGGTAGGGAGACCCAGTACTTC
j_call: TRBJ2-3; d_call: .; clone_size: few; v_call: TRBV7-2; cdr3_aa: CASSPTRGLLDTQYF; cdr3_nt: TGTGCCAGCAGCCCAACCCGGGGTTTGTTAGATACGCAGTATTTT
j_call: TRBJ2-1; d_call: .; clone_size: .; v_call: TRBV29-1; cdr3_aa: CSVDILGVLNEQFF; cdr3_nt: TGCAGCGTTGATATTCTAGGGGTTCTAAATGAGCAGTTCTTC
j_call: TRBJ2-3; d_call: .; clone_size: .; v_call: TRBV5-4; cdr3_aa: CASRGRGNTQYF; cdr3_nt: TGTGCCTCCCGGGGCCGGGGCAATACGCAGTATTTT
j_call: TRBJ1-2; d_call: .; clone_size: few; v_call: TRBV12-3/TRBV12-4; cdr3_aa: CASSLAGRNYGYTF; cdr3_nt: TGTGCCAGCAGTTTAGCGGGCAGGAACTATGGCTACACCTTC
j_call: TRBJ2-7; d_call: .; clone_size: few; v_call: TRBV7-2; cdr3_aa: CASSPPGGLYEQYF; cdr3_nt: TGTGCCAGCAGCCCTCCTGGGGGCCTCTACGAGCAGTACTTC
j_call: TRBJ1-6; d_call: .; clone_size: .; v_call: TRBV5-4; cdr3_aa: CASSPGAVNSPLHF; cdr3_nt: TGTGCCAGCAGTCCAGGGGCGGTTAATTCACCCCTCCACTTT
j_call: TRBJ2-7; d_call: .; clone_size: few; v_call: TRBV20-1; cdr3_aa: CSARDRGGVDPYEQYF; cdr3_nt: TGCAGTGCTAGAGATCGCGGAGGGGTGGACCCCTACGAGCAGTACTTC
j_call: TRBJ2-5; d_call: TRBD1; clone_size: few; v_call: TRBV20-1; cdr3_aa: CSAYRGETQYF; cdr3_nt: TGCAGTGCTTACAGGGGGGAGACCCAGTACTTC
j_call: TRBJ2-6; d_call: .; clone_size: many; v_call: TRBV2; cdr3_aa: CAPEVLNSGANVLTF; cdr3_nt: TGTGCCCCTGAGGTTTTGAACTCTGGGGCCAACGTCCTGACTTTC
j_call: TRBJ2-1; d_call: .; clone_size: .; v_call: TRBV30; cdr3_aa: CAWRPGPFDNEQFF; cdr3_nt: TGTGCCTGGAGGCCAGGCCCCTTCGACAATGAGCAGTTCTTC
j_call: TRBJ2-6; d_call: .; clone_size: many; v_call: TRBV7-2; cdr3_aa: CASSIRQPSSGANVLTF; cdr3_nt: TGTGCCAGCAGCATCCGACAGCCGAGCTCTGGGGCCAACGTCCTGACTTTC
j_call: TRBJ1-3; d_call: .; clone_size: .; v_call: TRBV7-9; cdr3_aa: CASSLYGGLSGNTIYF; cdr3_nt: TGTGCCAGCAGCTTATATGGGGGACTCTCTGGAAACACCATATATTTT
j_call: TRBJ2-3; d_call: .; clone_size: .; v_call: TRBV7-2; cdr3_aa: CASSFGGGMSDTQYF; cdr3_nt: TGTGCCAGCAGCTTCGGCGGCGGGATGAGCGATACGCAGTATTTT
j_call: TRBJ2-7; d_call: TRBD1; clone_size: .; v_call: TRBV7-3; cdr3_aa: CASSQDRGRSEQYF; cdr3_nt: TGTGCCAGCAGCCAGGACAGGGGGCGCTCCGAGCAGTACTTC
j_call: TRBJ1-6; d_call: TRBD1; clone_size: few; v_call: TRBV5-4; cdr3_aa: CASSFWRTGQSPLHF; cdr3_nt: TGTGCCAGCAGCTTCTGGAGGACAGGGCAATCACCCCTCCACTTT
j_call: TRBJ2-5; d_call: .; clone_size: few; v_call: TRBV19; cdr3_aa: CASQDIQETQYF; cdr3_nt: TGTGCCAGCCAAGACATTCAAGAGACCCAGTACTTC
j_call: TRBJ2-7; d_call: TRBD2; clone_size: .; v_call: TRBV28; cdr3_aa: CASSIAGSLYEQYF; cdr3_nt: TGTGCCAGCAGTATAGCGGGCTCCCTCTACGAGCAGTACTTC
j_call: TRBJ2-5; d_call: .; clone_size: .; v_call: TRBV7-9; cdr3_aa: CASKLQETQYF; cdr3_nt: TGTGCCAGCAAGCTCCAAGAGACCCAGTACTTC
j_call: TRBJ1-2; d_call: TRBD1; clone_size: .; v_call: TRBV29-1; cdr3_aa: CSDENTGENGYTF; cdr3_nt: TGCAGCGACGAAAACACAGGGGAGAATGGCTACACCTTC
j_call: TRBJ2-1; d_call: TRBD1; clone_size: .; v_call: TRBV6-1; cdr3_aa: CASRDQGVKYEQFF; cdr3_nt: TGTGCCAGCAGGGACCAGGGGGTTAAATATGAGCAGTTCTTC
j_call: TRBJ2-5; d_call: TRBD2; clone_size: .; v_call: TRBV4-3; cdr3_aa: CASSQVTGTSGSYLQETQYF; cdr3_nt: TGCGCCAGCAGCCAAGTCACCGGGACTAGCGGGAGTTACCTGCAAGAGACCCAGTACTTC
j_call: TRBJ1-1; d_call: .; clone_size: .; v_call: TRBV30; cdr3_aa: CAWSDRGRQAFF; cdr3_nt: TGTGCCTGGAGTGATCGGGGACGCCAAGCTTTCTTT
j_call: TRBJ1-1; d_call: .; clone_size: many; v_call: TRBV7-2; cdr3_aa: CASSLLGPAGTEAFF; cdr3_nt: TGTGCCAGCAGCTTATTAGGCCCCGCCGGCACTGAAGCTTTCTTT